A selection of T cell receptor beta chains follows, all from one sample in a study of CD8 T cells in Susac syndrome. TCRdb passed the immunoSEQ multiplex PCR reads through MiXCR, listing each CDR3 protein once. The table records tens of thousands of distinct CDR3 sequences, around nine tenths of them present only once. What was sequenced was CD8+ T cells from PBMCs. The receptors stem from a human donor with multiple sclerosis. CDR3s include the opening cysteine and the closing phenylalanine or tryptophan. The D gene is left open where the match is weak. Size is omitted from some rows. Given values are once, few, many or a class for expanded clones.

CDR3aa: CSARARQGSGNEQFF
CDR3nt: TGCAGTGCTAGAGCCCGACAGGGGTCCGGCAATGAGCAGTTCTTC
abundance: -
j_gene: TRBJ2-1
d_gene: TRBD1
v_gene: TRBV20-1

CDR3aa: CASSKSNSPLHF
CDR3nt: TGTGCCAGCAGCAAAAGCAATTCACCCCTCCACTTT
abundance: -
j_gene: TRBJ1-6
d_gene: -
v_gene: TRBV11-2

CDR3aa: CASGLNPAHGYTF
CDR3nt: TGTGCCAGCGGCCTAAACCCTGCTCATGGCTACACCTTC
abundance: -
j_gene: TRBJ1-2
d_gene: -
v_gene: TRBV27

CDR3aa: CASSYSEWPGGYTF
CDR3nt: TGTGCCAGCAGTTACTCGGAATGGCCCGGTGGCTACACCTTC
abundance: -
j_gene: TRBJ1-2
d_gene: -
v_gene: TRBV6-5

CDR3aa: CASSLRFEGTEAFF
CDR3nt: TGTGCCAGCAGCTTAAGGTTCGAGGGCACTGAAGCTTTCTTT
abundance: -
j_gene: TRBJ1-1
d_gene: -
v_gene: TRBV7-6

CDR3aa: CATTGGPNYGYTF
CDR3nt: TGTGCCACAACCGGGGGCCCTAACTATGGCTACACCTTC
abundance: -
j_gene: TRBJ1-2
d_gene: -
v_gene: TRBV5-6

CDR3aa: CSARDGTSGYNEQFF
CDR3nt: TGCAGTGCTAGAGATGGGACTAGCGGGTACAATGAGCAGTTCTTC
abundance: -
j_gene: TRBJ2-1
d_gene: TRBD2
v_gene: TRBV20-1

CDR3aa: CAISVGASYEQYF
CDR3nt: TGTGCCATCAGTGTCGGTGCCTCCTACGAGCAGTACTTC
abundance: -
j_gene: TRBJ2-7
d_gene: -
v_gene: TRBV10-3

CDR3aa: CASSPRTGNTGELFF
CDR3nt: TGTGCCAGCAGCCCGAGGACGGGAAACACCGGGGAGCTGTTTTTT
abundance: -
j_gene: TRBJ2-2
d_gene: -
v_gene: TRBV3-1

CDR3aa: CASSQDRTSVTYEQYF
CDR3nt: TGTGCCAGCAGCCAAGATAGGACTAGCGTGACCTACGAGCAGTACTTC
abundance: -
j_gene: TRBJ2-7
d_gene: TRBD2
v_gene: TRBV14

CDR3aa: CASSFGRNTEAFF
CDR3nt: TGTGCCAGCAGCTTTGGCAGGAACACTGAAGCTTTCTTT
abundance: -
j_gene: TRBJ1-1
d_gene: -
v_gene: TRBV11-2

CDR3aa: CASSLKWDGSYEQYF
CDR3nt: TGTGCCAGCAGCTTAAAGTGGGACGGCTCCTACGAGCAGTACTTC
abundance: -
j_gene: TRBJ2-7
d_gene: -
v_gene: TRBV13

CDR3aa: CASSLTGGHNEQFF
CDR3nt: TGTGCCAGCAGCTTAACCGGGGGCCACAATGAGCAGTTCTTC
abundance: -
j_gene: TRBJ2-1
d_gene: -
v_gene: TRBV7-3

CDR3aa: CATSDIGTSGVYNEQFF
CDR3nt: TGTGCCACCAGTGACATTGGGACTAGCGGGGTTTACAATGAGCAGTTCTTC
abundance: -
j_gene: TRBJ2-1
d_gene: TRBD2
v_gene: TRBV24-1

CDR3aa: CASSGLDRVSYNEQFF
CDR3nt: TGTGCCAGCAGCGGTTTAGACAGGGTCTCCTACAATGAGCAGTTCTTC
abundance: -
j_gene: TRBJ2-1
d_gene: TRBD1
v_gene: TRBV9

CDR3aa: CASSLRGSYEQYF
CDR3nt: TGTGCCAGCAGTTTAAGGGGGTCCTACGAGCAGTACTTC
abundance: -
j_gene: TRBJ2-7
d_gene: -
v_gene: TRBV27

CDR3aa: CASSPWTSGNEQFF
CDR3nt: TGTGCCAGCAGTCCCTGGACTAGCGGGAATGAGCAGTTCTTC
abundance: -
j_gene: TRBJ2-1
d_gene: TRBD2
v_gene: TRBV28

CDR3aa: CATSDQPGQGNEQYF
CDR3nt: TGTGCCACCAGTGATCAACCGGGACAGGGCAACGAGCAGTACTTC
abundance: -
j_gene: TRBJ2-7
d_gene: TRBD1
v_gene: TRBV24-1

CDR3aa: CASQWGGGLNNEQFF
CDR3nt: TGTGCCAGCCAATGGGGGGGAGGGCTAAACAATGAGCAGTTCTTC
abundance: -
j_gene: TRBJ2-1
d_gene: TRBD2
v_gene: TRBV19

CDR3aa: CASSPLQGGNNEQFF
CDR3nt: TGTGCCAGCTCACCACTACAGGGGGGAAACAATGAGCAGTTCTTC
abundance: -
j_gene: TRBJ2-1
d_gene: TRBD1
v_gene: TRBV18

CDR3aa: CASSPGGDEAFF
CDR3nt: TGTGCCAGCAGTCCCGGCGGAGATGAAGCTTTCTTT
abundance: -
j_gene: TRBJ1-1
d_gene: -
v_gene: TRBV12-3/TRBV12-4

CDR3aa: CASSLGTSGDTQYF
CDR3nt: TGTGCCAGCAGCTTAGGTACTAGCGGAGATACGCAGTATTTT
abundance: once
j_gene: TRBJ2-3
d_gene: TRBD2
v_gene: TRBV7-3

CDR3aa: CASAQDSYEQYF
CDR3nt: TGTGCCAGCGCCCAGGACTCCTACGAGCAGTACTTC
abundance: few
j_gene: TRBJ2-7
d_gene: -
v_gene: TRBV2

CDR3aa: CASSPDGVGGANDEQYF
CDR3nt: TGTGCCAGCAGCCCCGACGGTGTCGGGGGGGCCAACGACGAGCAGTACTTC
abundance: -
j_gene: TRBJ2-7
d_gene: TRBD2
v_gene: TRBV9

CDR3aa: CASSYPGERNQPQHF
CDR3nt: TGTGCCAGCAGTTATCCAGGGGAGCGCAATCAGCCCCAGCATTTT
abundance: -
j_gene: TRBJ1-5
d_gene: -
v_gene: TRBV6-6

CDR3aa: CATWDSGGNQPQHF
CDR3nt: TGTGCCACCTGGGACTCTGGGGGCAATCAGCCCCAGCATTTT
abundance: once
j_gene: TRBJ1-5
d_gene: -
v_gene: TRBV10-3

CDR3aa: CASSPGDPIPTDTQYF
CDR3nt: TGTGCCAGTAGCCCGGGGGATCCCATCCCCACAGATACGCAGTATTTT
abundance: few
j_gene: TRBJ2-3
d_gene: -
v_gene: TRBV19

CDR3aa: CASSLVTLTGEGIYSNQPQHF
CDR3nt: TGTGCCAGCAGCTTAGTGACCCTTACAGGGGAGGGAATCTATAGCAATCAGCCCCAGCATTTT
abundance: -
j_gene: TRBJ1-5
d_gene: TRBD1
v_gene: TRBV11-1

CDR3aa: CASKDGRGYTDTQYF
CDR3nt: TGTGCCAGCAAGGACGGCAGGGGTTACACAGATACGCAGTATTTT
abundance: -
j_gene: TRBJ2-3
d_gene: -
v_gene: TRBV25-1

CDR3aa: CASSPRGYGGGNEQFF
CDR3nt: TGTGCCAGCAGCCCACGTGGGTACGGAGGGGGGAATGAGCAGTTCTTC
abundance: once
j_gene: TRBJ2-1
d_gene: -
v_gene: TRBV9

CDR3aa: CASSPYDRVGYEQYF
CDR3nt: TGTGCCAGCTCCCCCTACGACAGGGTTGGCTACGAGCAGTACTTC
abundance: -
j_gene: TRBJ2-7
d_gene: TRBD1
v_gene: TRBV18

CDR3aa: CASSIPSGSGKQFF
CDR3nt: TGTGCCAGCAGCATCCCGAGCGGGAGCGGGAAGCAGTTCTTC
abundance: -
j_gene: TRBJ2-1
d_gene: TRBD2
v_gene: TRBV9

CDR3aa: CASSLWDRGRGSYGYTF
CDR3nt: TGTGCCAGCAGTTTATGGGACAGGGGGAGAGGGAGCTATGGCTACACCTTC
abundance: -
j_gene: TRBJ1-2
d_gene: TRBD1
v_gene: TRBV28

CDR3aa: CASSYADIKETQYF
CDR3nt: TGTGCCAGCAGTTATGCGGACATCAAAGAGACCCAGTACTTC
abundance: -
j_gene: TRBJ2-5
d_gene: -
v_gene: TRBV6-6

CDR3aa: CASSQMGRGNTEAFF
CDR3nt: TGTGCCAGCAGCCAAATGGGCAGGGGGAACACTGAAGCTTTCTTT
abundance: -
j_gene: TRBJ1-1
d_gene: -
v_gene: TRBV25-1

CDR3aa: CASSFGTGEGDEQFF
CDR3nt: TGTGCCAGCAGCTTCGGGACAGGGGAAGGGGATGAGCAGTTCTTC
abundance: -
j_gene: TRBJ2-1
d_gene: TRBD1
v_gene: TRBV7-6

CDR3aa: CASRITGVYGNTEAFF
CDR3nt: TGTGCCAGCAGAATCACAGGCGTTTATGGGAACACTGAAGCTTTCTTT
abundance: -
j_gene: TRBJ1-1
d_gene: -
v_gene: TRBV7-2

CDR3aa: CASSAQQGKGYGYTF
CDR3nt: TGTGCCAGCAGCGCCCAGCAGGGGAAGGGTTATGGCTACACCTTC
abundance: -
j_gene: TRBJ1-2
d_gene: -
v_gene: TRBV9

CDR3aa: CASSAYWGYTF
CDR3nt: TGTGCCAGTAGTGCGTATTGGGGCTACACCTTC
abundance: -
j_gene: TRBJ1-2
d_gene: -
v_gene: TRBV19

CDR3aa: CASSLILLLAGGQETQYF
CDR3nt: TGTGCCAGCAGCTTGATCCTCCTTCTAGCGGGAGGCCAAGAGACCCAGTACTTC
abundance: -
j_gene: TRBJ2-5
d_gene: TRBD2
v_gene: TRBV5-6

CDR3aa: CASSGTALSNQPQHF
CDR3nt: TGCGCCAGCAGTGGGACAGCACTTAGCAATCAGCCCCAGCATTTT
abundance: -
j_gene: TRBJ1-5
d_gene: -
v_gene: TRBV10-1

CDR3aa: CASRSGLNTEAFF
CDR3nt: TGTGCCAGTAGGTCAGGGTTAAACACTGAAGCTTTCTTT
abundance: once
j_gene: TRBJ1-1
d_gene: -
v_gene: TRBV19

CDR3aa: CASSPPTGVEAYNEQFF
CDR3nt: TGTGCCAGCAGTCCCCCCACAGGGGTGGAGGCCTACAATGAGCAGTTCTTC
abundance: -
j_gene: TRBJ2-1
d_gene: TRBD1
v_gene: TRBV27

CDR3aa: CASSQEGGGTEAFF
CDR3nt: TGCGCCAGCAGCCAAGAGGGGGGAGGGACTGAAGCTTTCTTT
abundance: few
j_gene: TRBJ1-1
d_gene: -
v_gene: TRBV4-1

CDR3aa: CAILTSDYEQFF
CDR3nt: TGTGCCATTTTGACTAGCGACTATGAGCAGTTCTTC
abundance: -
j_gene: TRBJ2-1
d_gene: TRBD2
v_gene: TRBV2

CDR3aa: CASSTGPEAFF
CDR3nt: TGTGCCAGCAGCACGGGACCAGAAGCTTTCTTT
abundance: -
j_gene: TRBJ1-1
d_gene: -
v_gene: TRBV5-6

CDR3aa: CASSLARDIWDLNTEAFF
CDR3nt: TGTGCCAGCAGCTTAGCTCGCGACATATGGGACTTGAACACTGAAGCTTTCTTT
abundance: once
j_gene: TRBJ1-1
d_gene: -
v_gene: TRBV7-9

CDR3aa: CASSLVLGRNTGELFF
CDR3nt: TGCGCCAGCAGCTTGGTCCTGGGGCGGAACACCGGGGAGCTGTTTTTT
abundance: -
j_gene: TRBJ2-2
d_gene: -
v_gene: TRBV5-1

CDR3aa: CASSFFETSGSVQETQYF
CDR3nt: TGTGCCAGCAGTTTCTTTGAGACTAGCGGGAGTGTACAAGAGACCCAGTACTTC
abundance: -
j_gene: TRBJ2-5
d_gene: TRBD2
v_gene: TRBV28

CDR3aa: CASSELGGGSDTQYF
CDR3nt: TGCGCCAGCAGTGAGTTGGGCGGGGGTTCAGATACGCAGTATTTT
abundance: -
j_gene: TRBJ2-3
d_gene: TRBD2
v_gene: TRBV10-2

CDR3aa: CASTKPRPGHLLGAFF
CDR3nt: TGTGCCAGCACCAAGCCCCGACCGGGACACCTTCTGGGGGCTTTCTTT
abundance: -
j_gene: TRBJ1-1
d_gene: -
v_gene: TRBV28

CDR3aa: CSALDMNTEAFF
CDR3nt: TGCAGCGCCCTTGACATGAACACTGAAGCTTTCTTT
abundance: -
j_gene: TRBJ1-1
d_gene: -
v_gene: TRBV29-1

CDR3aa: CASSATATNEKLFF
CDR3nt: TGTGCCAGCAGTGCGACCGCAACTAATGAAAAACTGTTTTTT
abundance: -
j_gene: TRBJ1-4
d_gene: -
v_gene: TRBV9

CDR3aa: CASSLVAANTQYF
CDR3nt: TGTGCCAGCAGTTTGGTAGCGGCGAATACGCAGTATTTT
abundance: -
j_gene: TRBJ2-3
d_gene: -
v_gene: TRBV27